The 5 T cell receptor delta chains below all came from one sample that was sequenced in a study of γδ T cells in repeated Plasmodium falciparum infection. Flow sorting of PBMC yielded separate Vgamma9/Vdelta2+ and Vdelta2-negative gammadelta T cell populations for bulk repertoire analysis. TCRdb re-analyzed the multiplex PCR reads via CATT. The sample includes approximately 93,000 delta-chain clones, 0.85% to 1% of them seen just once. The sequencing input was gamma-delta T cells from blood. The receptor source for this set is a pool of human donors (malaria-infected and uninfected, not separated).

This clone was counted only a few times. This likely traces to a read error, being one base from a far larger clone. The same CDR3 arises from other DNA sequences in this sample as well. No J gene was assigned, while the V gene was called as TRDV2; the listed D gene, TRDD3, was not tested against the DNA. The length of the CDR3 is 15 residues. CDR1 is GEAIGNYY and CDR2 is EKD in the germline V gene. DNA for the CDR3: TGTGCCTGTGACACAGGGGGACCGTACACCGATAAACTCATCTTC. As protein: CACDTGGPYTDKLIF.

This clone turned up a few times. This DNA's translation differs at residue 4 from TCRdb's protein, which comes from a much larger clone; a read error is likely, and the protein shown is translated from the DNA. V gene TRDV1 combines with J gene TRDJ1; 8 bases match TRDD3. The J gene is absent in TCRdb and was assigned here via DNA matching to germline. Germline assignment: CDR1 TSWWSYY and CDR2 QGS. This CDR3 is 19 amino acids long. For the CDR3, the DNA is TGTGCTCTTAGGGATCACTTAGTTAGCCGGGGGATAACCAAGGATAAACTCATCTTT. Amino acid sequence: CALRDHLVSRGITKDKLIF.

In this sample, this clone turned up a few times. TCRdb records a much larger clone's protein for this DNA, with a difference at residue 20 that likely arises from a read error; the protein given is the translation of the DNA. The rearrangement uses TRDV1 and TRDJ1; 11 nucleotides align to TRDD3. CDR1 is TSWWSYY, CDR2 QGS, per germline. The CDR3 length is 25 residues. CDR3 coding DNA: TGTGCTCTCGGGGATTTGTCCACCCCATTCCCTGAGGGATTGTACTGGGGGATAACGACCGATAAACTCATCTTT. Translated: CALGDLSTPFPEGLYWGITTDKLIF.

This clone was counted many times. The rearrangement uses TRDV2 and TRDJ1; TRDD3 matches at 13 bases. V dropped 0 bases and J dropped 3; count of bases not matched to a gene: 9. This CDR3 region has 18 residues. Germline CDR1 is GEAIGNYY and CDR2 is EKD. CDR3 residues: CACDTVTTGGYGADKLIF. CDR3 in DNA: TGTGCCTGTGACACCGTGACTACTGGGGGATACGGGGCCGATAAACTCATCTTT.

A remark on this clone: TCRdb's listed protein matches a much larger clone and diverges from this DNA's translation at residue 9, likely through a read error; the protein shown comes from the DNA. The chain combines TRDV1 with TRDJ1; D remains ambiguous. This CDR3 comprises 16 residues. Trimming stripped 8 bases from V and 2 bases from J, with 21 bases between. Germline V CDR1 and CDR2: TSWWSYY, QGS. CDR3 residues: CALIPPQYRRTDKLIF. CDR3 nucleotide sequence: TGTGCTCTTATACCTCCCCAGTACCGGAGGACCGATAAACTCATCTTT.